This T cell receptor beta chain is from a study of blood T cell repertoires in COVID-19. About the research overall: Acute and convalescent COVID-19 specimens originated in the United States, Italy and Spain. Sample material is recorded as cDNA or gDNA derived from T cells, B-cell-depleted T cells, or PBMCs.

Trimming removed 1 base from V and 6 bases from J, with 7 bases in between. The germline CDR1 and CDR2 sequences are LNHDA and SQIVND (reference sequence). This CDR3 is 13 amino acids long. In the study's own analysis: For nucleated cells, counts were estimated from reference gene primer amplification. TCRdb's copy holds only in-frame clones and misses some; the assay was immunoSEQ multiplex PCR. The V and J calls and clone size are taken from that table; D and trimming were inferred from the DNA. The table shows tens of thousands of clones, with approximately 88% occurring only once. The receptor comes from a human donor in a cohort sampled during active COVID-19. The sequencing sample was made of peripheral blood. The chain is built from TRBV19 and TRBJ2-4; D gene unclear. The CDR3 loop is CASSIGSGNIQYF. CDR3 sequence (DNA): TGTGCCAGTAGTATAGGGAGTGGAAACATTCAGTACTTC.